Below, 19 T cell receptor beta chains from the same sample are listed, as sequenced in a study of T cell responses to AZD1222 COVID-19 vaccine. TCRdb's copy holds only in-frame clones and misses some; the assay was immunoSEQ multiplex PCR. The sample holds roughly 140,000 clones, roughly nine tenths seen once. The specimen was peripheral blood, collected after recovery from COVID-19. These receptor sequences come from an adult who had recovered from COVID-19.

This rearrangement joins TRBV9 to TRBJ1-3, with D maybe TRBD1 (5 bases). Germline V lookup: CDR1 SGDLS, CDR2 YYNGEE. The CDR3 covers 16 residues. V was trimmed by 3 bases and J by 0 bases, leaving 13 bases between them. The CDR3 nucleotides read TGTGCCAGCAGCGGATGGGACCTTACCTCTGGAAACACCATATATTTT. It specifies CASSGWDLTSGNTIYF.

The genes are TRBV29-1 and TRBJ1-1; D is possibly TRBD1 (6 bases). CDR3 length: 17 amino acids. V was cut by 1 base and J by 0 bases, with 18 bases left in between. Germline assignment: CDR1 SQVTM and CDR2 ANQGSEA. The CDR3 sequence: CSVEGRGSGAMNTEAFF. The CDR3 DNA follows: TGCAGCGTTGAAGGCCGAGGCTCAGGGGCGATGAACACTGAAGCTTTCTTT.

The chain couples TRBV7-2 to TRBJ1-1; D uncertain. Trimming pared 5 bases from V and 0 bases from J, leaving 7 bases between. The CDR3 loop spans 13 amino acids. CDR1 and CDR2 (germline): SGHTA, FQGNSA. The CDR3 reads CASSLDMNTEAFF. The CDR3, as DNA: TGTGCCAGCAGCCTAGACATGAACACTGAAGCTTTCTTT.

This clone came up a few times. The V gene is TRBV28, the J gene TRBJ2-7, with 8 bases identical to TRBD2. The CDR3 spans 16 residues. CDR1 and CDR2 (germline): MDHEN, SYDVKM. The V gene end was trimmed by 6 bases and the J gene end by 2 bases; junction bases not matched to a gene: 12. CDR3 in amino acids: CASSRTSGHPAYEQYF. The CDR3 DNA sequence: TGTGCCAGCAGCCGTACTAGCGGCCACCCGGCCTACGAGCAGTACTTC.

The genes are TRBV6-2 or TRBV6-3 and TRBJ2-7; 9 nucleotides match TRBD2. The J segment lost 3 bases and the V segment lost 6 bases, leaving 9 bases of the junction unmatched. The germline V gene has CDR1 MNHEY and CDR2 SVGEGT. This CDR3 has 15 amino acids. The CDR3 reads CASSLALAGSYEQYF. The CDR3 bases are TGTGCCAGCAGCCTCGCCCTAGCGGGGAGCTACGAGCAGTACTTC.

The chain has TRBV5-4 and TRBJ2-1; a weak D match, TRBD1 (6 bases). The germline V and J ends were trimmed by 2 bases and 4 bases, with 16 bases remaining between them. Germline lookup yields CDR1 SGHNT and CDR2 YYREEE (reference sequence). This CDR3 spans 16 amino acids. The chain's CDR3 is CASSFPPSRGYNEQFF. The CDR3 DNA is TGTGCCAGCAGCTTTCCCCCGAGCAGGGGTTACAATGAGCAGTTCTTC.

The gene calls are TRBV3-1 (or the pseudogene TRBV3-2) and TRBJ1-2; possible D gene TRBD1, 5 bases. This CDR3 has 15 amino acids. The V gene's germline CDR1 is LGHDT and CDR2 YNNKEL (reference sequence). V dropped 1 base and J dropped 7 bases, with 16 bases sitting between them. The CDR3 sequence: CASSQGDISGIGYTF. The CDR3 region has the DNA TGTGCCAGCAGCCAAGGCGATATCTCAGGGATTGGCTACACCTTC.

J is TRBJ2-3 and V is TRBV28, with 7 bases that match TRBD2. V was clipped by 6 bases and J by 7 bases; unmatched bases: 7. The CDR3 covers 13 residues. Germline CDR1 is MDHEN and CDR2 is SYDVKM. The CDR3 DNA reads TGTGCCAGCAGCAGCGGGGCGGCCCATACGCAGTATTTT. Protein sequence: CASSSGAAHTQYF.

DNA of the CDR3: TGTGCCACCAGTGATCCGGGACAGGACTACAATGAGCAGTTCTTC. Protein sequence: CATSDPGQDYNEQFF. The chain employs TRBV24-1 and TRBJ2-1; 8 nucleotides line up with TRBD1. The ends lost 3 bases at V and 3 bases at J; junction bases unmatched: 3. The CDR3 totals 15 residues. The germline gives CDR1 KGHDR, CDR2 SFDVKD.

The V gene is TRBV7-2, the J gene TRBJ2-7, with D maybe TRBD1 (6 bases). The germline V and J ends were trimmed by 6 bases and 6 bases, with 15 bases remaining between them. CDR1 is SGHTA and CDR2 is FQGNSA in the germline V gene. The length of the CDR3 is 13 residues. The DNA for the CDR3 is TGTGCCAGCAGACAGGGCTTTATGGGCGAGCAGTACTTC. The encoded protein is CASRQGFMGEQYF.

V usage is TRBV9 and J usage is TRBJ2-7; maybe TRBD1 (5 bases). CDR1 SGDLS and CDR2 YYNGEE come from the germline V gene. Trimming left V 4 bases short and J 5 bases short, with 13 bases between. The CDR3 consists of 13 residues. The CDR3 sequence is CASSIGELNEQYF. CDR3 sequence (DNA): TGTGCCAGCAGCATAGGGGAATTAAACGAGCAGTACTTC.

The CDR3 reads CASSVGQGVNEQFF. CDR3 sequence (DNA): TGTGCCAGCAGCGTGGGACAGGGGGTCAATGAGCAGTTCTTC. J is TRBJ2-1 and V is TRBV7-3; 11 nucleotides align to TRBD1. The CDR3 is 14 amino acids. With 5 bases clipped from V and 6 bases from J, the junction kept 3 bases outside the gene matches. Germline CDR1 SGHTA, CDR2 FQGTGA.

The J gene is TRBJ1-2, the V gene TRBV10-3, with TRBD1 as a possible D gene (6 bases). The germline V gene encodes CDR1 ENHRY and CDR2 SYGVKD. The CDR3 length is 12 residues. The germline V and J ends were trimmed by 6 bases and 2 bases, with 7 bases remaining between them. DNA of the CDR3: TGTGCCATCAGCGGACAGAACTATGGCTACACCTTC. It codes for CAISGQNYGYTF.

The rearrangement uses TRBV5-6 and TRBJ1-6; the D is unclear. This CDR3 is built from 12 residues. V lost 3 bases to trimming and J lost 13 bases, with 11 bases between them. In germline, CDR1 is SGHDT, CDR2 YYEEEE. The CDR3 DNA reads as TGTGCCAGCAGCTCGGCGAGTCGGCCCCTCCACTTT. Its protein product is CASSSASRPLHF.

On this clone itself: The identical CDR3 is also encoded by other nucleotide sequences in the sample. The chain links TRBV18 to TRBJ1-3; D unclear. Germline CDR1 KGHSH, CDR2 LQKENI. Trimming left V 3 bases short and J 0 bases short, with 6 bases between. The CDR3 spans 14 residues. CDR3 sequence reads: CASSPGFSGNTIYF. The CDR3, as DNA: TGTGCCAGCTCACCCGGTTTCTCTGGAAACACCATATATTTT.

The chain carries TRBV19 and TRBJ2-7, with D perhaps given as TRBD1 or TRBD2 (5 bases each). V was trimmed by 1 base and J by 2 bases, leaving 9 bases between them. The CDR3 runs to 14 residues. Germline CDR1 reads LNHDA; CDR2 reads SQIVND (reference sequence). CDR3 nucleotides: TGTGCCAGTAGTATAGGGCAGGGAGCCTACGAGCAGTACTTC. Protein sequence: CASSIGQGAYEQYF.

The rearrangement links TRBV9 to TRBJ2-7; the D gene could be TRBD1 or TRBD2 (5 bases each). This CDR3 comprises 14 residues. Germline V gene sequence: CDR1 SGDLS, CDR2 YYNGEE. Trimming removed 4 bases from V and 0 bases from J, with 11 bases in between. CDR3 protein: CASSPWGSSYEQYF. CDR3 DNA sequence: TGTGCCAGCAGCCCGTGGGGGAGCTCCTACGAGCAGTACTTC.

The rearrangement links TRBV7-6 to TRBJ2-5; TRBD2 might be the D (6 bases). Trimming cost V 0 bases and J 1 base, with 12 bases left between them. CDR3 size: 16 residues. In germline, CDR1 is SGHVS, CDR2 FNYEAQ. CDR3 nucleotide sequence: TGTGCCAGCAGCTTAGCGGGGGGACGGTTCCAAGAGACCCAGTACTTC. It specifies CASSLAGGRFQETQYF.

The rearrangement links TRBV7-8 to TRBJ1-1, with a tentative D call TRBD1 (5 bases). The V end lost 4 bases, the J end lost 1 base, and 10 bases lay between the germline ends. The CDR3 has 14 residues. Germline assignment: CDR1 SGHVS and CDR2 FQNEAQ. Written as DNA, the CDR3 is TGTGCCAGCAGCTCCAGGGTTGGGAACACTGAAGCTTTCTTT. It is translated as CASSSRVGNTEAFF.